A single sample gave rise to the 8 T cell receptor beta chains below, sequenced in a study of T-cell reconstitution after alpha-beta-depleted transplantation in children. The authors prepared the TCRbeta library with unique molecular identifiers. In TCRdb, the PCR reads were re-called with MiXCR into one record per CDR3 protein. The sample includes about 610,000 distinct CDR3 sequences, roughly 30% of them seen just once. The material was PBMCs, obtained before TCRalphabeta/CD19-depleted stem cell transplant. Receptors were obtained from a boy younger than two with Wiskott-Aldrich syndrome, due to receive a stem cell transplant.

CDR3 nucleotide sequence: TGCAGTGCTATTAGCGGGACCTACACAGATACGCAGTATTTT. Its protein is CSAISGTYTDTQYF. The rearrangement uses TRBV20-1 and TRBJ2-3; 8 bases map to TRBD2. Per the germline V gene, CDR1 is DFQATT and CDR2 is SNEGSKA (reference sequence). The CDR3 totals 14 residues. J was trimmed by 2 bases and V by 4 bases; bases with no gene match: 5.

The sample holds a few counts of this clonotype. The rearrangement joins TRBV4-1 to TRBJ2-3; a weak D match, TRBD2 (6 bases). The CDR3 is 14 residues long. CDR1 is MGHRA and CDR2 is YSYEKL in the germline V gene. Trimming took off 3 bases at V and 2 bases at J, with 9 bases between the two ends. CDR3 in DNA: TGCGCCAGCAGCCAGGGACTTACCACAGATACGCAGTATTTT. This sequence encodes CASSQGLTTDTQYF.

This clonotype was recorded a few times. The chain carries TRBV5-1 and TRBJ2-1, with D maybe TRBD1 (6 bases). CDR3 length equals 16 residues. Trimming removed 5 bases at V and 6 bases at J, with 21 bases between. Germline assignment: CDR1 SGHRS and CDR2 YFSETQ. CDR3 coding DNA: TGCGCCAGCAGATTTCTCCCGGGGCAGGGGCCCAATGAGCAGTTCTTC. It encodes CASRFLPGQGPNEQFF.

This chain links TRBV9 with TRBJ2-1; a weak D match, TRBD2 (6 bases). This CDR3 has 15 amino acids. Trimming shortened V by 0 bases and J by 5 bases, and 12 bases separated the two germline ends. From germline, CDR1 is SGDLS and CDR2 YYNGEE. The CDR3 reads CASSVESSGDNEQFF. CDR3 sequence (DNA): TGTGCCAGCAGCGTAGAGAGTAGCGGAGACAATGAGCAGTTCTTC.

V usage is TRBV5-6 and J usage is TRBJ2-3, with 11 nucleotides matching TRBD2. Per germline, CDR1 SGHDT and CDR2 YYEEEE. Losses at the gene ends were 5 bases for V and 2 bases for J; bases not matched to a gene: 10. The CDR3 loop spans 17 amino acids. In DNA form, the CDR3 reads TGTGCCAGCAGGTCCCGGTGGACTAGCGGGCACACAGATACGCAGTATTTT. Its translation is CASRSRWTSGHTDTQYF.

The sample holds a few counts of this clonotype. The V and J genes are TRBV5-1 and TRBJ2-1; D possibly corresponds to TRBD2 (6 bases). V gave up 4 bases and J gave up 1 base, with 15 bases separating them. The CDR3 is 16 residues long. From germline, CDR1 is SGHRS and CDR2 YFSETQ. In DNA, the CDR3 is TGCGCCAGCAGCCCCGGGAAGACTAGTTCCTACAATGAGCAGTTCTTC. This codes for CASSPGKTSSYNEQFF.

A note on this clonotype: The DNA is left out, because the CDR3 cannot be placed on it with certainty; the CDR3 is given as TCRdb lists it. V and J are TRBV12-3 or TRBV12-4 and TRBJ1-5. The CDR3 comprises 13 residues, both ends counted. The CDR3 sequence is CASSFLENQPQHF.

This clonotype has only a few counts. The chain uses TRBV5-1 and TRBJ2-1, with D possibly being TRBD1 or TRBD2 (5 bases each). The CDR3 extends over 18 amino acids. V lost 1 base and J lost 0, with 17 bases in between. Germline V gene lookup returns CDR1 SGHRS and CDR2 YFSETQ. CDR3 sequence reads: CASSLRWDPLSSYNEQFF. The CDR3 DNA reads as TGCGCCAGCAGCTTGCGATGGGACCCCCTAAGCTCCTACAATGAGCAGTTCTTC.